Sequencing of this T cell receptor (beta chain) was carried out in a study of technical replicates of blood from a few donors. TCRdb's copy holds only in-frame clones and misses some; the assay was immunoSEQ multiplex PCR. The sample has some 80,000 clones; about 92% are singletons. This CDR3 has 15 amino acids. Unmatched junction bases numbered 6, after V lost 3 bases and J lost 3 bases. Germline V gene data show CDR1 as SEHNR and CDR2 as FQNEAQ (reference sequence). The TCR sequence derives from a human donor in good health. Material for sequencing was T cells isolated from PBMCs. The chain links TRBV7-9 to TRBJ2-3; 7 bases agree with TRBD2. Written as DNA, the CDR3 is TGTGCCAGCAGCTTTGGCGCGGGAGAAACAGATACGCAGTATTTT. Translating gives CASSFGAGETDTQYF.